One sample yielded the 5 T cell receptor beta chains listed below, sequenced in a study of T-cell memory formation after mild COVID-19. A single record per CDR3 protein comes from TCRdb applying MiXCR to the 5' RACE reads. Among about 470,000 distinct CDR3 sequences listed, around 27% were seen once. The sequencing input was PBMCs or a T cell subset sorted from them (not recorded which). Source of these receptors: an adult woman who had mild COVID-19 (a few samples of this study predate the infection). Cell type and time point are not known.

The chain couples TRBV5-1 to TRBJ1-2; tentatively, D is TRBD1 (5 bases). V shed 3 bases and J shed 12 bases, with 12 bases lying between them. Germline CDR1 reads SGHRS; CDR2 reads YFSETQ. The CDR3 is made up of 11 amino acids. DNA for the CDR3: TGCGCCAGCAGCTCTCCAGGGCAGAACACCTTC. This gives the protein CASSSPGQNTF.

This clonotype was seen a few times. The chain carries TRBV24-1 and TRBJ2-5; 7 bases match TRBD1. The germline gives CDR1 KGHDR, CDR2 SFDVKD. This CDR3 has 17 residues. V shed 3 bases, J shed 1 base, and the junction held 10 bases outside the gene matches. The CDR3 is CATSDHRDSWLQETQYF. The CDR3 DNA sequence: TGTGCCACCAGTGATCACCGGGACAGCTGGCTCCAAGAGACCCAGTACTTC.

This clonotype was detected a few times. The chain combines TRBV6-4 with TRBJ2-7; D not certain. Trimming pared 2 bases from V and 3 bases from J, leaving 17 bases between. This CDR3 is 16 amino acids long. CDR1 and CDR2 from the germline V gene are MRHNA and SNTAGT. The CDR3 nucleotides read TGTGCCAGCAGTGACGAAAGGACGGCGAGAAACTACGAGCAGTACTTC. This codes for CASSDERTARNYEQYF.

The chain has TRBV11-1 and TRBJ2-7, with TRBD1 matching 7 bases. With 6 bases clipped from V and 4 bases from J, the junction kept 12 bases outside the gene matches. CDR1 is SGHAT, CDR2 FQDESV, per germline (reference sequence). The CDR3 length is 15 residues. DNA for the CDR3: TGTGCCAGCAGGACGGGGACAGCGAATAATTACGAGCAGTACTTC. It specifies CASRTGTANNYEQYF.

This clonotype occurred a few times. The CDR3 bases are TGTGCCAGCAGTTTATGGGTCAACGAGCAGTACTTC. Translating gives CASSLWVNEQYF. The chain links TRBV12-3 or TRBV12-4 to TRBJ2-7; D unresolved. The CDR3 extends over 12 amino acids. The V gene lost 2 bases and the J gene lost 5 bases, with 7 bases spanning the gap.